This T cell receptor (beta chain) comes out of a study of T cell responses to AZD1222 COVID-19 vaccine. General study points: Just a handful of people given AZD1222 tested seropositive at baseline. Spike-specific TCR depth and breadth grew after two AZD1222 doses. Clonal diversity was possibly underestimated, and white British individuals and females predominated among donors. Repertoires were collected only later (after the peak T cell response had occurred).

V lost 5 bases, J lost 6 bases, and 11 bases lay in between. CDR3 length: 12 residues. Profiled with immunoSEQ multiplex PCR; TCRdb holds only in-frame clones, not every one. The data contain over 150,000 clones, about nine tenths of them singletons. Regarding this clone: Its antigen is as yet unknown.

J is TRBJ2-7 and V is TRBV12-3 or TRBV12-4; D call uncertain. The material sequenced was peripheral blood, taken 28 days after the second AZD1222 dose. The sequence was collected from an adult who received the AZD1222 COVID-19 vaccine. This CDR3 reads CASSGDAAEQYF. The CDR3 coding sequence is TGTGCCAGCAGTGGAGACGCTGCCGAGCAGTACTTC.